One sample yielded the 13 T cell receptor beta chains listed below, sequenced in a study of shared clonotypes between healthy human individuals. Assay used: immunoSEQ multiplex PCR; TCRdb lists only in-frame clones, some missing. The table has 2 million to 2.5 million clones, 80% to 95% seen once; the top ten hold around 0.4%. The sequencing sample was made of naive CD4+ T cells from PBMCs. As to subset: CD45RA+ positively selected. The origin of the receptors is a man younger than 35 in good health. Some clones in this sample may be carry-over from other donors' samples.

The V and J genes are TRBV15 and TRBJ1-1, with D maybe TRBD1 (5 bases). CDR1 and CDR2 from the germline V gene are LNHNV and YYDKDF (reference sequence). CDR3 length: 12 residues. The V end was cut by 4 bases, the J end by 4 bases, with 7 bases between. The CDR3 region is CATSIRGTEAFF. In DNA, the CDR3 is TGTGCCACCAGCATAAGGGGCACTGAAGCTTTCTTT.

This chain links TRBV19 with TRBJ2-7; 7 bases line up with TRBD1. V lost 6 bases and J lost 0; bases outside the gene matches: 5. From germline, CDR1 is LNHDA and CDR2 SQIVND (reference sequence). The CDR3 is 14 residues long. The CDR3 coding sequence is TGTGCCAGTAGCAGGGGGTTCGGCTCCTACGAGCAGTACTTC. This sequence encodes CASSRGFGSYEQYF.

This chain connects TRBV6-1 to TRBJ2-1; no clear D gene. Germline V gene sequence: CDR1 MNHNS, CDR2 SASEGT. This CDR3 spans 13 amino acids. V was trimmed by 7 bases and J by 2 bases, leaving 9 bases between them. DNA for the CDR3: TGTGCCAGCATATTAACAGCCTACAATGAGCAGTTCTTC. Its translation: CASILTAYNEQFF.

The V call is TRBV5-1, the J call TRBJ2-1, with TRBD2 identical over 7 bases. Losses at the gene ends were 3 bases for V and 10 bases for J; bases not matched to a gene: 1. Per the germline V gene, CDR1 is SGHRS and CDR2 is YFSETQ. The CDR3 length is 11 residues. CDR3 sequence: CASSSLAEQFF. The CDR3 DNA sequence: TGCGCCAGCAGCTCACTAGCGGAGCAGTTCTTC.

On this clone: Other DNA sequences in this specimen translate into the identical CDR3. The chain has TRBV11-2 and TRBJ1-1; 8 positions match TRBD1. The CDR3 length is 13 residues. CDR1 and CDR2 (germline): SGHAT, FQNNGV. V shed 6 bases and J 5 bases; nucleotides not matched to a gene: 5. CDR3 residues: CASSSDRGTEAFF. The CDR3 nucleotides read TGTGCCAGCAGTTCCGACAGGGGAACTGAAGCTTTCTTT.

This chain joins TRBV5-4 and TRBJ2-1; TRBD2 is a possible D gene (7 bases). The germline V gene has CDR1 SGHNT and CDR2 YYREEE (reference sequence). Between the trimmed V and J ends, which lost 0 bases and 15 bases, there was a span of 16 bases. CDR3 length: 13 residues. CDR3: CASSLEAGAPSFF. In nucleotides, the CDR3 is TGTGCCAGCAGCTTGGAGGCGGGGGCCCCTTCGTTCTTC.

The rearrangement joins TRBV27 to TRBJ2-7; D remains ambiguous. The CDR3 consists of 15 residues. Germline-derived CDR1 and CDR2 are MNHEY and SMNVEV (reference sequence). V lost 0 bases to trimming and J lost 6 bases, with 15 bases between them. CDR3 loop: CASSLSGLSVSEQYF. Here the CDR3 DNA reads TGTGCCAGCAGTTTATCTGGGCTTTCCGTATCCGAGCAGTACTTC.

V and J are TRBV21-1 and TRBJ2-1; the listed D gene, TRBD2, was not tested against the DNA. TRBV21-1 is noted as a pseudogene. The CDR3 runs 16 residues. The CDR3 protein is CASSKVGLADYNEQFF. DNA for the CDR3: TGTGCCAGCAGCAAAGTAGGACTAGCGGACTACAATGAGCAGTTCTTC.

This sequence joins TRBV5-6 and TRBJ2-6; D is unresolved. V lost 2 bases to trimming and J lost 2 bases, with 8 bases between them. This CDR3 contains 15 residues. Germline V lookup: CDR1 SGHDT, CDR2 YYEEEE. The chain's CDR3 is CASSFWKAGANVLTF. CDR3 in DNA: TGTGCCAGCAGCTTTTGGAAAGCTGGGGCCAACGTCCTGACTTTC. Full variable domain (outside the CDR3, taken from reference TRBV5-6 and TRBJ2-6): DAGVTQSPTHLIKTRGQQVTLRCSPKSGHDTVSWYQQALGQGPQFIFQYYEEEERQRGNFPDRFSGHQFPNYSSELNVNALLLGDSALYLCASSFWKAGANVLTFGAGSRLTVL.

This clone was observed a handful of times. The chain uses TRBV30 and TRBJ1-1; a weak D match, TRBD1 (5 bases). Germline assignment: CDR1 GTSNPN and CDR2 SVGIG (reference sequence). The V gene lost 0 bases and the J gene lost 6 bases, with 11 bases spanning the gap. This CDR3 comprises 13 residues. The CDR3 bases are TGTGCCTGGAGTGTACGGGGGGGTGCTGAAGCTTTCTTT. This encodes CAWSVRGGAEAFF.

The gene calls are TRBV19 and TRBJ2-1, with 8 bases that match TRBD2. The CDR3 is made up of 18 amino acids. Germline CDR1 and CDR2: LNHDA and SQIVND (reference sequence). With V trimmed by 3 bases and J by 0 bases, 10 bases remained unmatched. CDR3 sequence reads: CASSIRGGGKSSYNEQFF. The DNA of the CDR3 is TGTGCCAGTAGTATTCGGGGGGGCGGGAAGAGCTCCTACAATGAGCAGTTCTTC.

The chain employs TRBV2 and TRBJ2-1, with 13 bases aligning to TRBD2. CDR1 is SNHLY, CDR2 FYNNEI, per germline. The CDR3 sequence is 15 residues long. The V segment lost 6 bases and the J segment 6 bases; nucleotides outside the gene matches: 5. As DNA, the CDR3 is TGTGCCAGCAGGCCGGGACTAGCGGGACGCAATGAGCAGTTCTTC. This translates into CASRPGLAGRNEQFF.

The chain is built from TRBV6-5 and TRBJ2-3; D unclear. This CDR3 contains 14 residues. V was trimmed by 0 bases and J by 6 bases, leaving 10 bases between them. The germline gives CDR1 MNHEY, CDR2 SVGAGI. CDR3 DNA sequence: TGTGCCAGCAGTTACTCTGGGCTCTCGGATACGCAGTATTTT. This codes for CASSYSGLSDTQYF.